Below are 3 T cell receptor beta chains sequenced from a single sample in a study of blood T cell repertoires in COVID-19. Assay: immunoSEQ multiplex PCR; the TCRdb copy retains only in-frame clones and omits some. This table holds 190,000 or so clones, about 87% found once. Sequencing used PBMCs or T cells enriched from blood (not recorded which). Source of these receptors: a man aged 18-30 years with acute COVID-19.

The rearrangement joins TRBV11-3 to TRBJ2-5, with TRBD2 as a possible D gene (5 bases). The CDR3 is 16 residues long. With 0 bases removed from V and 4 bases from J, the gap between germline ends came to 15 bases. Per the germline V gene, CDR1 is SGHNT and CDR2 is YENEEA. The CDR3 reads CASSLDSSEWGETQYF. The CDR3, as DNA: TGTGCCAGCAGCTTAGATAGTAGCGAGTGGGGAGAGACCCAGTACTTC. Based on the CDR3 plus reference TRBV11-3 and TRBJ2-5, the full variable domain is EAGVVQSPRYKIIEKKQPVAFWCNPISGHNTLYWYLQNLGQGPELLIRYENEEAVDDSQLPKDRFSAERLKGVDSTLKIQPAELGDSAVYLCASSLDSSEWGETQYFGPGTRLLVL.

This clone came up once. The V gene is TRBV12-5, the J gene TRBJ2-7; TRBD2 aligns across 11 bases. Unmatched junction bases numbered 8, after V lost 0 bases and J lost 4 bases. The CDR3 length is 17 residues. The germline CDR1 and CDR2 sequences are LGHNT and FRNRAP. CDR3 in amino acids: CASGLVRPLAGEYEQYF. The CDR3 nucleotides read TGTGCTAGTGGTTTGGTACGTCCACTAGCGGGAGAATACGAGCAGTACTTC.

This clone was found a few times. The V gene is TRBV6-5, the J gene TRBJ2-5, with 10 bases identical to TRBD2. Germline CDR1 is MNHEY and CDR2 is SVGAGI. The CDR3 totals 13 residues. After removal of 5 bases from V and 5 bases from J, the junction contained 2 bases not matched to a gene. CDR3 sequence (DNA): TGTGCCAGCAGTCTAGCGGGAGACGAGACCCAGTACTTC. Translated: CASSLAGDETQYF.